A selection of T cell receptor beta chains follows, all from one sample in a study of T cell responses to AZD1222 COVID-19 vaccine. Sequenced by immunoSEQ multiplex PCR; TCRdb stores in-frame clones only, minus some. The data contain some 110,000 clones, about 82% of them singletons. This specimen was peripheral blood, taken 28 days after the second AZD1222 dose. These receptors came from an adult who received the AZD1222 COVID-19 vaccine. Each CDR3 is given with its conserved first and last residue. The order of the fields is J gene, D gene, V gene, CDR3 protein. The D gene is left open where the match is weak.

J: TRBJ1-2; D: NA; V: TRBV11-2; CDR3: CASSGRAQGFLGYGYTF
J: TRBJ2-7; D: NA; V: TRBV13; CDR3: CASSLGPFYEQYF
J: TRBJ2-1; D: NA; V: TRBV21-1; CDR3: CASGQLVAGVGNEQFF
J: TRBJ2-2; D: NA; V: TRBV5-6; CDR3: CASSLGSGELFF
J: TRBJ2-7; D: TRBD1; V: TRBV10-3; CDR3: CATAMGQGTYEQYF
J: TRBJ2-2; D: TRBD1; V: TRBV2; CDR3: CASSVRTGGIGELFF
J: TRBJ2-2; D: NA; V: TRBV9; CDR3: CASSWGAVNTGELFF
J: TRBJ2-1; D: TRBD2; V: TRBV7-6; CDR3: CASSLTSGMYNEQFF
J: TRBJ2-3; D: NA; V: TRBV4-2; CDR3: CASSHDGASGTDTQYF
J: TRBJ2-3; D: TRBD2; V: TRBV5-5; CDR3: CASSLVAAGASTDTQYF
J: TRBJ2-7; D: NA; V: TRBV11-2; CDR3: CASSLALGDPSYEQYF
J: TRBJ2-7; D: TRBD2; V: TRBV12-3/TRBV12-4; CDR3: CASRDSGGPGQYF
J: TRBJ1-5; D: NA; V: TRBV10-3; CDR3: CAISESRDHPQHF
J: TRBJ2-3; D: NA; V: TRBV7-9; CDR3: CASSPGGSTDTQYF
J: TRBJ2-2; D: TRBD2; V: TRBV19; CDR3: CASSIPGLVTGELFF
J: TRBJ1-6; D: TRBD1; V: TRBV27; CDR3: CASRQTGRVPSPLHF
J: TRBJ2-3; D: TRBD1; V: TRBV5-4; CDR3: CASSLGQGGDTQYF
J: TRBJ2-1; D: TRBD2; V: TRBV29-1; CDR3: CSVTLAGNYNEQFF